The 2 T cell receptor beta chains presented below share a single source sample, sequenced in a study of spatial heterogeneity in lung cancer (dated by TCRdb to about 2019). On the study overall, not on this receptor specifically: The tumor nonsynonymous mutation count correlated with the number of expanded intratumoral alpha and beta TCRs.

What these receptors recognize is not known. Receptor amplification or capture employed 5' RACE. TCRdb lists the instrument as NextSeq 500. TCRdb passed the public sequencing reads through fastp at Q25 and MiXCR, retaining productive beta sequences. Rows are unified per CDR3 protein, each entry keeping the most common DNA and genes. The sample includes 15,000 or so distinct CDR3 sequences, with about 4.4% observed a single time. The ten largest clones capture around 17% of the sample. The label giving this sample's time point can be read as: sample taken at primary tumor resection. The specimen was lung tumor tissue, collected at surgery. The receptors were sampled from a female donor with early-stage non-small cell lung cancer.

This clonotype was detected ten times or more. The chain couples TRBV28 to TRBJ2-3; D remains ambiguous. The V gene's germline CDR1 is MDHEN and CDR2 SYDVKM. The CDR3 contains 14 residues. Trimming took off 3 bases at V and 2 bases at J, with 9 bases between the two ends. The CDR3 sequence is CASSFVSYTDTQYF. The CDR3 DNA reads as TGTGCCAGCAGTTTCGTCTCCTACACAGATACGCAGTATTTT. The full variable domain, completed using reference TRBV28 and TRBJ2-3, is DVKVTQSSRYLVKRTGEKVFLECVQDMDHENMFWYRQDPGLGLRLIYFSYDVKMKEKGDIPEGYSVSREKKERFSLILESASTNQTSMYLCASSFVSYTDTQYFGPGTRLTVL.

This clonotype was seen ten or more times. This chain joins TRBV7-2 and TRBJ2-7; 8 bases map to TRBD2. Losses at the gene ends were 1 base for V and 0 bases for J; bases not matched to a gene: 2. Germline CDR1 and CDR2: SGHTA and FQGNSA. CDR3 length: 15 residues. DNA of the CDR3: TGTGCCAGCAGCTTAGGAGCGGGGGCCTCCTACGAGCAGTACTTC. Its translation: CASSLGAGASYEQYF.